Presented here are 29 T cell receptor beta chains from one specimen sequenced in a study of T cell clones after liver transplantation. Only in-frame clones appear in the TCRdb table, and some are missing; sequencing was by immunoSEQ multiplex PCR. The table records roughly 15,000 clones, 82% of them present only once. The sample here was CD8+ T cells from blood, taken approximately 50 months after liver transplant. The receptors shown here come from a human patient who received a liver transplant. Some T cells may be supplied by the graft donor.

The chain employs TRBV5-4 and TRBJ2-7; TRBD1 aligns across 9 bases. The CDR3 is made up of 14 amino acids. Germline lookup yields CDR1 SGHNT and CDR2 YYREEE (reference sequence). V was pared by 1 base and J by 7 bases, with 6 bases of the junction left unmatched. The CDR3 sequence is CASSLNRGRREQYF. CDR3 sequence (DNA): TGTGCCAGCAGCTTGAACAGGGGGCGTAGGGAGCAGTACTTC.

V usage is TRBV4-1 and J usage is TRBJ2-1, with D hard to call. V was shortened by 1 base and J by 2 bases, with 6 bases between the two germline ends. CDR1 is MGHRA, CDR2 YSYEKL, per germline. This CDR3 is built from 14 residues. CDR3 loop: CASSQVGPYNEQFF. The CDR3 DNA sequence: TGCGCCAGCAGCCAAGTAGGGCCCTACAATGAGCAGTTCTTC.

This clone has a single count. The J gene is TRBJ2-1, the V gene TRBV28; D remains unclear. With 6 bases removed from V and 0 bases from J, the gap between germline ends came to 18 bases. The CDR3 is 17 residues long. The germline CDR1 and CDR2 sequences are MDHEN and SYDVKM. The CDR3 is CASSPPDLARSYNEQFF. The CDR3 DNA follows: TGTGCCAGCAGCCCCCCCGATTTGGCCCGCTCCTACAATGAGCAGTTCTTC.

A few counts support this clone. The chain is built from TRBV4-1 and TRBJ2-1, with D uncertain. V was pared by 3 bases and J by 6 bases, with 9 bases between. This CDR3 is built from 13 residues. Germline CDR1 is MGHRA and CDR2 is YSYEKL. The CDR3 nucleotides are TGCGCCAGCAGCCACCGACTCGGCAATGAGCAGTTCTTC. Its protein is CASSHRLGNEQFF.

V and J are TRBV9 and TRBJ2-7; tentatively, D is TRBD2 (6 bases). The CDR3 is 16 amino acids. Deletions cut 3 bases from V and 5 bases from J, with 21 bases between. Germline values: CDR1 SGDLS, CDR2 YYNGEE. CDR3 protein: CASSALPRAPGDEQYF. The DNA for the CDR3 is TGTGCCAGCAGCGCCCTACCCCGGGCCCCGGGGGACGAGCAGTACTTC.

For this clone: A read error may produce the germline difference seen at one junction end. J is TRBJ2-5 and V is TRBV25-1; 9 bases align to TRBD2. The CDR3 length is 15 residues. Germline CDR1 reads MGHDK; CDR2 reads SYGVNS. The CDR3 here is CASTEAGGLSKTQYF. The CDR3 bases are TGTGCCAGCACTGAAGCGGGGGGCCTTTCGAAGACCCAGTACTTC. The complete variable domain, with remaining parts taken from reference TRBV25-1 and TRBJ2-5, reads EADIYQTPRYLVIGTGKKITLECSQTMGHDKMYWYQQDPGMELHLIHYSYGVNSTEKGDLSSESTVSRIRTEHFPLTLESARPSHTSQYLCASTEAGGLSKTQYFGPGTRLLVL.

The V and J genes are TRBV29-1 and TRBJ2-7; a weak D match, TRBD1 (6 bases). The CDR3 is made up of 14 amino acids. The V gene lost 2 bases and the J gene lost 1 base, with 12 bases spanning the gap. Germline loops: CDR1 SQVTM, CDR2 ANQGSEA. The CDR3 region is CSVEFLTGSYEQYF. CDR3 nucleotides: TGCAGCGTTGAATTCCTGACAGGTTCCTACGAGCAGTACTTC.

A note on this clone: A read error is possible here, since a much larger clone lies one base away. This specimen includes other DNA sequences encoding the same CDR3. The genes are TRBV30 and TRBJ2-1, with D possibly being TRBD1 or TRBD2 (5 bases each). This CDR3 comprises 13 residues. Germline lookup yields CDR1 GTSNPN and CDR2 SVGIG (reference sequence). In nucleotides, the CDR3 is TGTGCTTGGAGTGAGAGGGCAGGGTTTGAGCAGTTCTTC. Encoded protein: CAWSERAGFEQFF. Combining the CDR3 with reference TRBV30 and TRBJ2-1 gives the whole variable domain SQTIHQWPATLVQPVGSPLSLECTVEGTSNPNLYWYRQAAGRGLQLLFYSVGIGQISSEVPQNLSASRPQDRQFILSSKKLLLSDSGFYLCAWSERAGFEQFFGPGTRLTVL.

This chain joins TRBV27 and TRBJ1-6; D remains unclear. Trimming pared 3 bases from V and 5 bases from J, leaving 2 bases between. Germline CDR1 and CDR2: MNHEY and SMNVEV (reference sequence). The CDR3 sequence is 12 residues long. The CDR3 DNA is TGTGCCAGCAGTTTTCATAATTCACCCCTCCACTTT. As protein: CASSFHNSPLHF.

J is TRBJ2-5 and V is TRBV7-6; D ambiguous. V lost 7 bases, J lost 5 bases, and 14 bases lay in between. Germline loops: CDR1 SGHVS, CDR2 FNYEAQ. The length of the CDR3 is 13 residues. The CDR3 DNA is TGTGCCAGCACCCGCTCCGTGTGGGAGACCCAGTACTTC. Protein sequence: CASTRSVWETQYF.

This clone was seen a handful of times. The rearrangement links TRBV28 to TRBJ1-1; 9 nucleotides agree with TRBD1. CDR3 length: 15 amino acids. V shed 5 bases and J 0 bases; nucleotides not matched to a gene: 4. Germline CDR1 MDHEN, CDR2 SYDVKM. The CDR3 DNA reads TGTGCCAGCAGTCCTGACAGGGGGATGAACACTGAAGCTTTCTTT. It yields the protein CASSPDRGMNTEAFF.

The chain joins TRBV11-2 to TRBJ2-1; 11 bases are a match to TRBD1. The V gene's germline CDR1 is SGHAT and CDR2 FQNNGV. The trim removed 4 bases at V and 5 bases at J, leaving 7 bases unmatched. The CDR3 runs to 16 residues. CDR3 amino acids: CASSSQWDRGDNEQFF. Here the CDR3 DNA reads TGTGCCAGCAGCTCCCAATGGGACAGGGGGGACAATGAGCAGTTCTTC.

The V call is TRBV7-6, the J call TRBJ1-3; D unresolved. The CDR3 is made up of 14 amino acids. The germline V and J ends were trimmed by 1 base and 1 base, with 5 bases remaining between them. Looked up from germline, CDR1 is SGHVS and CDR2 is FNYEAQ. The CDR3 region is CASSLGGSGNTIYF. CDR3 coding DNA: TGTGCCAGCAGCTTAGGGGGTTCTGGAAACACCATATATTTT.

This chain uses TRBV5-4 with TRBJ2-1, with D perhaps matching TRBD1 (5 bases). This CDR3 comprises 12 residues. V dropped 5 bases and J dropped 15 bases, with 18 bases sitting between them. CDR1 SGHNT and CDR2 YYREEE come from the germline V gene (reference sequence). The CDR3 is CASSPLEGASFF. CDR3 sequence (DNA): TGTGCCAGCAGTCCCTTGGAAGGGGCCTCGTTCTTC.

As DNA, the CDR3 is TGTGCCAGCAGCTTGGAAGGAGGGGTAGATTATGGCTACACCTTC. This sequence encodes CASSLEGGVDYGYTF. The V and J genes are TRBV5-6 and TRBJ1-2; D might be TRBD1 (5 bases). Trimming stripped 0 bases from V and 5 bases from J, with 14 bases between. Germline CDR1 SGHDT, CDR2 YYEEEE. The CDR3 contains 15 residues.

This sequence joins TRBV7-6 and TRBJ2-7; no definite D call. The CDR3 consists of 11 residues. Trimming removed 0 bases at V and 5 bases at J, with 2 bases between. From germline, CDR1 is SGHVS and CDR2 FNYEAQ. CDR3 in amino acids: CASSLADEQYF. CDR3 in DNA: TGTGCCAGCAGCTTAGCTGACGAGCAGTACTTC.

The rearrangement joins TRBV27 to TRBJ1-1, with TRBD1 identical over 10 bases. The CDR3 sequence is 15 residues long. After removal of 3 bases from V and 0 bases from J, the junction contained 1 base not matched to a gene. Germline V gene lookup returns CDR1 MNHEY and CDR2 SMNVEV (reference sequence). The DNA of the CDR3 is TGTGCCAGCAGTTTGGACAGGGGGTTGAACACTGAAGCTTTCTTT. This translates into CASSLDRGLNTEAFF.

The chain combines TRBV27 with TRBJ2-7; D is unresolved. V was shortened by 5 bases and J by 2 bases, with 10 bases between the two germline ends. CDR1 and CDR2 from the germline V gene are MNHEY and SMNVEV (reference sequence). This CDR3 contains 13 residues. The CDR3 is CASSTNGPYEQYF. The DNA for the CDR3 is TGTGCCAGCAGTACCAATGGCCCCTACGAGCAGTACTTC.

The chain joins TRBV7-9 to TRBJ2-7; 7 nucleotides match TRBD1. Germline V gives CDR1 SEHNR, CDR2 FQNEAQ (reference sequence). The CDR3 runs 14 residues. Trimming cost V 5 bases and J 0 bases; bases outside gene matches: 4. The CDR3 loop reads CASSKWDSSYEQYF. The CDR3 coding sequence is TGTGCCAGCAGCAAATGGGACAGCTCCTACGAGCAGTACTTC.

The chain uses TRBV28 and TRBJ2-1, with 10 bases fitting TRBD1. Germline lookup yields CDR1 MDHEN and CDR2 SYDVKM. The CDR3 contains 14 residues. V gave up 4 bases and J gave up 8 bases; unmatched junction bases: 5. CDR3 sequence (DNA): TGTGCCAGCAGTTACGGGACAGGGGCGTATGAGCAGTTCTTC. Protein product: CASSYGTGAYEQFF.

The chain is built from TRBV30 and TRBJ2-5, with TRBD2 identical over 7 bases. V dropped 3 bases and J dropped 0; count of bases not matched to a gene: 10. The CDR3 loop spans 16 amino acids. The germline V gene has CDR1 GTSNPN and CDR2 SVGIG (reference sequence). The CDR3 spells CAWRALGGMNQETQYF. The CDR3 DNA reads TGTGCCTGGAGGGCCCTGGGGGGGATGAACCAAGAGACCCAGTACTTC.

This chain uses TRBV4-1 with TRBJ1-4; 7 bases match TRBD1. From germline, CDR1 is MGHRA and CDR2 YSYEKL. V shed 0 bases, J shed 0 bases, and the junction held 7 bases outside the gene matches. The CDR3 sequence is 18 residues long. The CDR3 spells CASSQDGTAHSTNEKLFF. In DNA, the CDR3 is TGCGCCAGCAGCCAAGATGGGACAGCTCACTCAACTAATGAAAAACTGTTTTTT.

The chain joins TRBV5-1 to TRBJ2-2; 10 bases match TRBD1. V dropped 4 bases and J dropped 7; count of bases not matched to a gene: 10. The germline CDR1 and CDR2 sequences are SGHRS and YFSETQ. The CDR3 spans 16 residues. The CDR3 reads CASSPYPGQGNGELFF. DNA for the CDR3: TGCGCCAGCAGCCCCTACCCGGGACAGGGGAACGGGGAGCTGTTTTTT.

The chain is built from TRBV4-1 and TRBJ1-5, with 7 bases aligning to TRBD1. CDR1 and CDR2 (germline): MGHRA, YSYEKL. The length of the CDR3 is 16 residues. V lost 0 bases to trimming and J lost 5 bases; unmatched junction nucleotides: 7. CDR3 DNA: TGCGCCAGCAGCCAAGATAGGGGGACAGCCTATCAGCCCCAGCATTTT. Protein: CASSQDRGTAYQPQHF.

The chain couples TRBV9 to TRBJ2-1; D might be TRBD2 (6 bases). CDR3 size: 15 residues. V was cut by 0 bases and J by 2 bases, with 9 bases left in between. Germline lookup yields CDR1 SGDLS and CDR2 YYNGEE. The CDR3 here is CASSVDGEAYNEQFF. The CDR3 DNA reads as TGTGCCAGCAGCGTAGATGGGGAGGCCTACAATGAGCAGTTCTTC.

Here the CDR3 reads CASSPRLAGEQYEQYF. Here the CDR3 DNA reads TGTGCCAGCAGCCCCAGACTAGCGGGAGAACAGTACGAGCAGTACTTC. This rearrangement joins TRBV7-8 to TRBJ2-7, with TRBD2 matching 12 bases. The V gene's germline CDR1 is SGHVS and CDR2 FQNEAQ. Unmatched junction bases numbered 9, after V lost 5 bases and J lost 4 bases. The CDR3 has 16 residues.

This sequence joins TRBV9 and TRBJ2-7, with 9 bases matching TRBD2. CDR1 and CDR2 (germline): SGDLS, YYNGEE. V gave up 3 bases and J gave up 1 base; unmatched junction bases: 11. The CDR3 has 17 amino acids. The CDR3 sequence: CASSEGDRLAGSYEQYF. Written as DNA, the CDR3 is TGTGCCAGCAGCGAGGGGGATCGGCTAGCGGGGTCCTACGAGCAGTACTTC.

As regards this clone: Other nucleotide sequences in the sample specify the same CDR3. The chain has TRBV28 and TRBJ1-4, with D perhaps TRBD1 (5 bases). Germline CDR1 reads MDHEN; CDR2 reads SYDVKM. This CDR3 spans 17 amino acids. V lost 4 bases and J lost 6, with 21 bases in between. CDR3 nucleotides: TGTGCCAGCAGTTCCAATCATCAGGGAATTCAGGATGAAAAACTGTTTTTT. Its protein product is CASSSNHQGIQDEKLFF.

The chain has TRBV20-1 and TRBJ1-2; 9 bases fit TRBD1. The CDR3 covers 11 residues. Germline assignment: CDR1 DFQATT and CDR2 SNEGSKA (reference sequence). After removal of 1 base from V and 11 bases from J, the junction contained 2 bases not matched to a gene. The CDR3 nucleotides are TGCAGTGCTAGAGCCGACAGGGGGTACACCTTC. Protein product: CSARADRGYTF.